Sequencing of this TCR beta chain was carried out in a study of cytomegalovirus exposure and HLA in healthy donors. At the level of the study: Roughly 89 million unique TCR sequences came from HLA-typed donors in an early release. Study-level findings and limits: Rare TCR sequences predominated, though certain public TCRs were found in many donors. Diagnosis of cytomegalovirus status made by the classifier reportedly showed high specificity and sensitivity.

PCR primers comprised 60 Vbeta and 13 Jbeta primers. Generated by immunoSEQ multiplex PCR, the TCRdb table keeps only in-frame clones and is missing some. The sample contains about 160,000 clones, around 82% of which appear only once. V shed 7 bases and J 3 bases; nucleotides not matched to a gene: 18. Germline loops: CDR1 SQVTM, CDR2 ANQGSEA. CDR3 length: 18 amino acids. A remark on this clone: What it binds is unknown.

The J gene is TRBJ2-1, the V gene TRBV29-1; 10 positions agree with TRBD2. The TCR originated in a man younger than 45 in good health and CMV-seronegative. Sequencing was carried out using PBMCs. This CDR3 reads CSAPLGLAGVIGYNEQFF. CDR3 coding DNA: TGCAGCGCACCCCTCGGGCTAGCGGGAGTGATCGGCTACAATGAGCAGTTCTTC.